The clone carrying this TCR beta chain was seen repeatedly, ten times or more. The antigen remains undetermined. Thyroid ultrasound and orbital computed tomography, with clinical symptoms and serum thyroxine and TRAb, informed diagnoses. The germline V gene encodes CDR1 SGHAT and CDR2 FQNNGV. With V trimmed by 5 bases and J by 8 bases, 7 bases remained unmatched. The CDR3 is 14 residues long. The entry originates in a study of T cells in Graves' hyperthyroidism and ophthalmopathy. Study-level results: The model's output predicted ophthalmopathy at a median of around 6.9 months prior to onset.

Amplification yielded TCR beta CDR3 regions, with RNA transcripts as the source. The HTBI set primed first-round TCR CDR3 RT-PCR. TCRdb re-analysed the multiplex PCR reads in MiXCR, keeping a single row per CDR3 protein. The table shows 500,000 to 650,000 distinct CDR3 sequences, with around 15% occurring only once. This TCR was sampled from a woman aged 40 to 49 with Graves' hyperthyroidism. Sequencing was carried out using blood. This rearrangement joins TRBV11-2 to TRBJ1-4, with 8 bases fitting TRBD1. The CDR3 reads CASSQAGGNEKLFF. CDR3 DNA: TGTGCCAGCAGCCAAGCAGGGGGCAACGAAAAACTGTTTTTT.